These 21 T cell receptor beta chains were sequenced from one sample in a study of blood T cell repertoires in COVID-19. The assay was immunoSEQ multiplex PCR, and TCRdb's table has in-frame clones only and misses some. Counted here are around 250,000 clones, around nine tenths occurring once; the ten biggest clones make up 3% to 3.5%. The sequenced sample consisted of PBMCs or T cells enriched from blood (not recorded which). These receptor sequences come from a woman aged 35 to 49 who had been exposed to COVID-19.

This rearrangement joins TRBV24-1 to TRBJ1-2; 9 positions agree with TRBD1. The CDR3 has 15 residues. V gave up 0 bases and J gave up 8 bases; unmatched junction bases: 6. Per the germline V gene, CDR1 is KGHDR and CDR2 is SFDVKD. CDR3 residues: CATSDLPGQGEGYTF. CDR3 coding DNA: TGTGCCACCAGTGATTTGCCGGGACAGGGTGAAGGCTACACCTTC.

This rearrangement joins TRBV19 to TRBJ1-2, with 9 nucleotides matching TRBD1. Germline CDR1 and CDR2: LNHDA and SQIVND (reference sequence). The CDR3 runs 13 residues. J was trimmed by 6 bases and V by 10 bases; bases with no gene match: 9. The CDR3 reads CATGTGSGHGYTF. CDR3 coding DNA: TGTGCCACCGGGACAGGGTCGGGTCATGGCTACACCTTC.

This chain joins TRBV10-3 and TRBJ2-2, with 12 bases identical to TRBD2. The length of the CDR3 is 17 residues. After removal of 6 bases from V and 6 bases from J, the junction contained 11 bases not matched to a gene. Germline V CDR1 and CDR2: ENHRY, SYGVKD. CDR3 in amino acids: CAIRKQLLAGGAGELFF. CDR3 in DNA: TGTGCCATCAGAAAGCAGTTACTAGCGGGAGGCGCCGGGGAGCTGTTTTTT.

This clone was counted only a few times. The chain joins TRBV5-4 to TRBJ2-7; D is uncertain. V was trimmed by 2 bases and J by 3 bases, leaving 9 bases between them. Germline V gives CDR1 SGHNT, CDR2 YYREEE (reference sequence). The CDR3 covers 13 residues. The CDR3 here is CASSFSGFYEQYF. In nucleotides, the CDR3 is TGTGCCAGCAGCTTTTCAGGATTCTACGAGCAGTACTTC.

The chain employs TRBV7-9 and TRBJ1-5; perhaps TRBD1 as D (5 bases). The CDR3 runs to 17 residues. Germline values: CDR1 SEHNR, CDR2 FQNEAQ (reference sequence). V was trimmed by 4 bases and J by 1 base, leaving 17 bases between them. The CDR3 bases are TGTGCCAGCAGCTGGGGTGGACATTCAGTAAGCAATCAGCCCCAGCATTTT. It yields the protein CASSWGGHSVSNQPQHF.

V gene TRBV7-9 combines with J gene TRBJ1-1; 11 bases are shared with TRBD1. Germline values: CDR1 SEHNR, CDR2 FQNEAQ (reference sequence). The CDR3 totals 15 residues. The V segment lost 6 bases and the J segment 5 bases; nucleotides outside the gene matches: 8. The CDR3 loop is CASSPDRGQWTEAFF. The CDR3 bases are TGTGCCAGCAGTCCGGACAGGGGGCAGTGGACTGAAGCTTTCTTT.

V and J are TRBV7-9 and TRBJ1-3; 7 bases fit TRBD1. The germline gives CDR1 SEHNR, CDR2 FQNEAQ (reference sequence). The CDR3 has 17 residues. The trim removed 7 bases at V and 1 base at J, leaving 13 bases unmatched. The CDR3 sequence: CASTKPDRVISGNTIYF. The CDR3 nucleotides read TGTGCCAGCACCAAACCCGACAGGGTAATTTCTGGAAACACCATATATTTT.

The chain employs TRBV21-1 and TRBJ1-3. TRBV21-1 is deemed a pseudogene. CDR3 length equals 16 residues. The chain's CDR3 is CASSKLDGGSGNTIYF. The CDR3 DNA reads TGTGCCAGCAGCAAATTGGATGGAGGCTCTGGAAACACCATATATTTT.

The chain combines TRBV11-3 with TRBJ1-2; D uncertain. Germline values: CDR1 SGHNT, CDR2 YENEEA. V was trimmed by 5 bases and J by 0 bases, leaving 10 bases between them. This CDR3 has 14 amino acids. The CDR3 coding sequence is TGTGCCAGCAGCGCATCCGGGACTAACTATGGCTACACCTTC. Protein: CASSASGTNYGYTF.

The chain couples TRBV5-8 to TRBJ2-1, with TRBD1 matching over 9 bases. Germline CDR1 is SGHTS and CDR2 is YDEGEE. J was trimmed by 3 bases and V by 4 bases; bases with no gene match: 5. This CDR3 has 15 amino acids. CDR3: CASSQKGQGYNEQFF. The CDR3 bases are TGTGCCAGCAGCCAGAAGGGACAGGGCTACAATGAGCAGTTCTTC.

This chain connects TRBV30 to TRBJ1-2, with a weak D call TRBD1 (5 bases). The CDR3 has 13 residues. Trimming pared 4 bases from V and 8 bases from J, leaving 17 bases between. Germline-derived CDR1 and CDR2 are GTSNPN and SVGIG (reference sequence). CDR3 bases: TGTGCCTGGAATGGGGCCAGCTGGGGAGGCTACACCTTC. Encoded protein: CAWNGASWGGYTF.

J is TRBJ1-2 and V is TRBV4-2; D unresolved. The length of the CDR3 is 14 residues. V shed 1 base and J shed 8 bases, with 14 bases lying between them. The germline gives CDR1 LGHNA, CDR2 YNFKEQ. The CDR3 DNA reads TGTGCCAGCAGCCAAGGGGAGGTTACCTCGGGCTACACCTTC. Translation gives CASSQGEVTSGYTF.

The chain recombines TRBV5-4 with TRBJ2-3; TRBD2 matches 13 bases. Germline V CDR1 and CDR2: SGHNT, YYREEE (reference sequence). Trimming at V came to 4 bases and at J to 13 bases, leaving 9 bases not matched to a gene. The CDR3 is made up of 14 amino acids. The CDR3 loop is CASSPRLAGGSEYF. The DNA for the CDR3 is TGTGCCAGCAGCCCGAGACTAGCGGGGGGTTCCGAGTATTTT.

The rearrangement uses TRBV27 and TRBJ1-5, with 9 bases that match TRBD1. Germline assignment: CDR1 MNHEY and CDR2 SMNVEV (reference sequence). The V and J ends lost 2 bases and 5 bases, in that order; junction bases with no gene match: 4. The CDR3 consists of 15 residues. The CDR3 loop is CASSLGQGRYQPQHF. CDR3 DNA sequence: TGTGCCAGCAGTTTAGGACAGGGGCGTTATCAGCCCCAGCATTTT.

This clone was observed a few times. The chain is built from TRBV6-1 and TRBJ2-1; TRBD2 matches 13 bases. Germline V gene sequence: CDR1 MNHNS, CDR2 SASEGT. After removal of 0 bases from V and 9 bases from J, the junction contained 8 bases not matched to a gene. The CDR3 is made up of 17 amino acids. Here the CDR3 DNA reads TGTGCCAGCAGTGAAGCTAGGGGGACTAGCGGGAAGCGTGAGCAGTTCTTC. It codes for CASSEARGTSGKREQFF.

V and J are TRBV24-1 and TRBJ1-4, with 10 bases lining up with TRBD1. Unmatched junction bases numbered 1, after V lost 3 bases and J lost 4 bases. CDR1 is KGHDR, CDR2 SFDVKD, per germline. This CDR3 comprises 15 residues. CDR3 sequence reads: CATSDRTGGNEKLFF. In DNA, the CDR3 is TGTGCCACCAGTGATCGGACAGGGGGTAATGAAAAACTGTTTTTT.

The chain is built from TRBV7-2 and TRBJ1-2; D perhaps matches TRBD1 (6 bases). The V gene lost 4 bases and the J gene lost 7 bases, with 19 bases spanning the gap. This CDR3 has 15 residues. Germline V gene lookup returns CDR1 SGHTA and CDR2 FQGNSA. CDR3 DNA: TGTGCCAGCAGCTGGTCGGGGGGGGGCCAGTCTGGCTACACCTTC. Translation gives CASSWSGGGQSGYTF.

The sample holds one count of this clone. The chain links TRBV28 to TRBJ1-1; possibly TRBD1 for D (6 bases). The CDR3 has 15 amino acids. The V gene lost 6 bases and the J gene lost 4 bases, with 18 bases spanning the gap. Germline CDR1 is MDHEN and CDR2 is SYDVKM. This CDR3 is CASSVGTWLVTEAFF. CDR3 DNA: TGTGCCAGCAGCGTGGGGACATGGCTCGTCACTGAAGCTTTCTTT.

The chain is built from TRBV3-1 (or the pseudogene TRBV3-2) and TRBJ1-5, with D uncertain. V was shortened by 1 base and J by 2 bases, with 12 bases between the two germline ends. CDR1 is LGHDT and CDR2 is YNNKEL in the germline V gene (reference sequence). CDR3 length: 16 amino acids. This chain's CDR3 is CASSQGSIYGNQPQHF. CDR3 DNA sequence: TGTGCCAGCAGCCAAGGGAGTATCTATGGCAATCAGCCCCAGCATTTT.

This sequence joins TRBV9 and TRBJ1-3; D unresolved. The CDR3 is 14 residues long. Germline values: CDR1 SGDLS, CDR2 YYNGEE. Trimming cost V 1 base and J 4 bases, with 9 bases left between them. The CDR3 loop reads CASSVSPSGNTIYF. The DNA for the CDR3 is TGTGCCAGCAGCGTATCCCCATCCGGAAACACCATATATTTT.

The rearrangement uses TRBV6-5 and TRBJ2-2; 11 positions agree with TRBD2. Germline CDR1 is MNHEY and CDR2 is SVGAGI. The CDR3 is made up of 15 amino acids. Losses at the gene ends were 8 bases for V and 4 bases for J; bases not matched to a gene: 6. CDR3 residues: CASAIAGGLTGELFF. CDR3 DNA sequence: TGTGCCAGCGCTATAGCGGGAGGGCTCACCGGGGAGCTGTTTTTT.